The sequence of this T cell receptor beta chain was determined in a study of yellow fever vaccine responses in identical twins. Losses at the gene ends were 5 bases for V and 2 bases for J; bases not matched to a gene: 5. The CDR3 totals 16 residues. CDR1 SGHVS and CDR2 FNYEAQ come from the germline V gene. TCRdb called the RT-PCR reads again in MiXCR, with one record for every CDR3 protein. Of some 1,000 distinct CDR3 sequences in the sample, roughly 80% were seen once. V usage is TRBV7-6 and J usage is TRBJ2-1; TRBD2 agrees at 11 bases. The material was T cells from blood (PBMCs), unsorted or a sorted subset (not recorded which), obtained before or after yellow fever vaccination (not recorded which). The receptor was derived from a female donor who received the yellow fever vaccine. The CDR3 is CASSMGTSGAYNEQFF. CDR3 nucleotides: TGTGCCAGCAGCATGGGGACTAGCGGAGCCTACAATGAGCAGTTCTTC.